Here is one T cell receptor beta chain with its context. Authors' analysis steps: How many nucleated cells were present was estimated from reference gene primer amplification. Sequencing used immunoSEQ multiplex PCR; TCRdb keeps in-frame clones, though not all of them. The V and J calls and clone size were taken over from that table, and D and trimming were inferred from the DNA. The sample yields roughly 260,000 clones, 82% seen once. This sample was included in a study of blood T cell repertoires in COVID-19. Study details: Samples representing acute and convalescent COVID-19 were sourced from the United States, Italy and Spain. PBMCs, B-cell-depleted T cells, or T cells provided the cDNA or gDNA that made up the material.

The germline V and J ends were trimmed by 6 bases and 7 bases, with 15 bases remaining between them. The germline V gene has CDR1 MNHEY and CDR2 SVGAGI. The CDR3 runs 13 residues. The sample was peripheral blood. The chain joins TRBV6-5 to TRBJ1-1; D uncertain. The TCR originated in a woman in her seventies with acute or convalescent COVID-19. CDR3 protein: CASRPWTVHEAFF. The CDR3, as DNA: TGTGCCAGCAGACCTTGGACTGTTCATGAAGCTTTCTTT.